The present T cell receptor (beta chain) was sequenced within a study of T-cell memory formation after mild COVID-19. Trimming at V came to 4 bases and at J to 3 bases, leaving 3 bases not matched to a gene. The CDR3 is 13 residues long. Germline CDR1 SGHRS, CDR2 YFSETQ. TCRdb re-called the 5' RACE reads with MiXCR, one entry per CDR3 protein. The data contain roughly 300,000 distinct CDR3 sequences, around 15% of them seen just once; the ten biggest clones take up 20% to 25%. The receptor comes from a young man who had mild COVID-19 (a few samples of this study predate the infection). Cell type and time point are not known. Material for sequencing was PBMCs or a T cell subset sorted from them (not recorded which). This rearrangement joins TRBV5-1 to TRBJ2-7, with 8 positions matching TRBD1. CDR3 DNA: TGCGCCAGCAGCGGGACAGGCTTCTACGAGCAGTACTTC. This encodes CASSGTGFYEQYF.